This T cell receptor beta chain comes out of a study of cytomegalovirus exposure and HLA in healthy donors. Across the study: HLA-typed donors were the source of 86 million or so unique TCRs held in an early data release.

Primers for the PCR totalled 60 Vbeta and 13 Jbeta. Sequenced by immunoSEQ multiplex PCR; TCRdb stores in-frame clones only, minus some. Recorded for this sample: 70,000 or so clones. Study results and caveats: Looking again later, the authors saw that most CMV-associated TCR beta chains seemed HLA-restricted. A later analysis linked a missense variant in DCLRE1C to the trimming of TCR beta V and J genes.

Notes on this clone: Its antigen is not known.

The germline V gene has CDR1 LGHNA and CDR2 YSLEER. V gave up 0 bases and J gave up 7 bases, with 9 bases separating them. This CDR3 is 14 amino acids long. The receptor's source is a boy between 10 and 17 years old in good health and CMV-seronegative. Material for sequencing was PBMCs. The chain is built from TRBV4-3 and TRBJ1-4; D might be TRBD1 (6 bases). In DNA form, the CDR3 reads TGCGCCAGCAGCCAAGACAGGGGTAGTGAAAAACTGTTTTTT. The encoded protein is CASSQDRGSEKLFF.